The 13 T cell receptor beta chains presented below share a single source sample, sequenced in a study of T cells after yellow fever vaccination. TCRdb reprocessed the 5' RACE reads with MiXCR, giving one entry per CDR3 protein. The table shows approximately 330,000 distinct CDR3 sequences, with under 15% occurring only once. The sequences come from CD4+ T cells sorted from PBMCs, collected 15 days after the yellow fever booster vaccination. Source of these receptors: a man between 18 and 29 years old who received the YFV17D yellow fever vaccine.

A few counts support this clonotype. V gene TRBV28 combines with J gene TRBJ2-2; 8 positions match TRBD1. This CDR3 is built from 16 residues. V shed 3 bases, J shed 6 bases, and the junction held 9 bases outside the gene matches. Germline CDR1 and CDR2: MDHEN and SYDVKM. The CDR3 coding sequence is TGTGCCAGCAGTTTCGGGCACAGGGGGGTACCCGGGGAGCTGTTTTTT. Its protein product is CASSFGHRGVPGELFF.

This rearrangement joins TRBV6-2 or TRBV6-3 to TRBJ2-3; the match to TRBD1 covers 10 bases. Germline trimming cut 7 bases from V and 1 base from J; bases unmatched to any gene: 5. CDR3 length equals 15 residues. Germline V gene lookup returns CDR1 MNHEY and CDR2 SVGEGT. The DNA of the CDR3 is TGTGCCAGCAACTCCGGGACAGGGGGCACAGATACGCAGTATTTT. Its protein product is CASNSGTGGTDTQYF.

The chain couples TRBV27 to TRBJ2-7; tentatively, D is TRBD2 (6 bases). Germline-derived CDR1 and CDR2 are MNHEY and SMNVEV (reference sequence). Trimming stripped 6 bases from V and 1 base from J, with 13 bases between. The CDR3 runs 14 residues. CDR3 in amino acids: CASRTGLPSYEQYF. DNA of the CDR3: TGTGCCAGCAGGACGGGACTTCCGTCCTACGAGCAGTACTTC.

The genes are TRBV7-3 and TRBJ2-3, with D possibly being TRBD2 (6 bases). Germline-derived CDR1 and CDR2 are SGHTA and FQGTGA. V was cut by 5 bases and J by 9 bases, with 15 bases left in between. The CDR3 runs to 13 residues. The CDR3 here is CASSLHLEGTQYF. CDR3 bases: TGTGCCAGCAGCCTGCACTTGGAGGGGACGCAGTATTTT.

The chain has TRBV5-1 and TRBJ1-4; no clear D. This CDR3 is 15 amino acids long. Trimming took off 0 bases at V and 2 bases at J, with 8 bases between the two ends. Germline V gene lookup returns CDR1 SGHRS and CDR2 YFSETQ. The CDR3 DNA sequence: TGCGCCAGCAGCTTGGCAGCATTTACTAATGAAAAACTGTTTTTT. Its translation is CASSLAAFTNEKLFF.

DNA of the CDR3: TGCGCCAGCAGCACCCTTCCGACTGCAGGGGGCACAGATACGCAGTATTTT. Translation gives CASSTLPTAGGTDTQYF. The chain couples TRBV5-1 to TRBJ2-3; D is possibly TRBD1 (6 bases). This CDR3 region has 17 residues. V lost 4 bases to trimming and J lost 1 base, with 19 bases between them. Germline V gives CDR1 SGHRS, CDR2 YFSETQ.

This clonotype was counted once. This chain links TRBV25-1 with TRBJ2-3; D gene unclear. The CDR3 consists of 10 residues. Trimming cost V 4 bases and J 7 bases, with 3 bases left between them. The germline V gene encodes CDR1 MGHDK and CDR2 SYGVNS. The CDR3 loop reads CASSANTQYF. CDR3 DNA: TGTGCCAGCAGTGCGAATACGCAGTATTTT.

In its sample, this clonotype was seen a few times. This rearrangement joins TRBV7-2 to TRBJ1-1; TRBD1 aligns across 8 bases. The V and J ends lost 2 bases and 2 bases, in that order; junction bases with no gene match: 10. The V gene's germline CDR1 is SGHTA and CDR2 FQGNSA. The CDR3 is 17 amino acids. CDR3 DNA: TGTGCCAGCAGCTTACCAGTCAGGGGACAGGCCAACACTGAAGCTTTCTTT. The encoded protein is CASSLPVRGQANTEAFF.

This clonotype was picked up a small number of times. The chain combines TRBV5-1 with TRBJ2-2, with D hard to call. CDR1 and CDR2 (germline): SGHRS, YFSETQ. Deletions cut 0 bases from V and 3 bases from J, with 6 bases between. CDR3 length: 14 residues. DNA of the CDR3: TGCGCCAGCAGCTTGGGGGCCCACACCGGGGAGCTGTTTTTT. This sequence encodes CASSLGAHTGELFF.

A few counts support this clonotype. This chain connects TRBV6-2 or TRBV6-3 to TRBJ2-4; the D call may be TRBD1 or TRBD2 (5 bases each). The germline gives CDR1 MNHEY, CDR2 SVGEGT. The V end was cut by 6 bases, the J end by 1 base, with 19 bases between. This CDR3 has 17 amino acids. The CDR3 DNA reads as TGTGCCAGCAGGTTTGGGGGAAGGACACTGGCCAAAAACATTCAGTACTTC. This gives the protein CASRFGGRTLAKNIQYF.

Ten or more counts support this clonotype. The genes are TRBV29-1 and TRBJ2-7; 10 bases match TRBD1. CDR1 is SQVTM, CDR2 ANQGSEA, per germline. The CDR3 length is 14 residues. The ends lost 7 bases at V and 0 bases at J; junction bases unmatched: 6. The CDR3 region has the DNA TGCAGCGCTACCCGGGACAGGGGCTCCTACGAGCAGTACTTC. Its protein product is CSATRDRGSYEQYF.

This chain uses TRBV20-1 with TRBJ1-5, with D hard to call. This CDR3 comprises 14 residues. The ends were cut back, 1 base at V and 6 bases at J, with 13 bases in the middle. Germline V gene data show CDR1 as DFQATT and CDR2 as SNEGSKA (reference sequence). The CDR3 DNA follows: TGCAGTGCTAGAGCAGGCGCGAGAAGTCAGCCCCAGCATTTT. As protein: CSARAGARSQPQHF.

This clonotype appeared a few times. The chain uses TRBV7-9 and TRBJ1-6; D gene ambiguous. The CDR3 runs to 15 residues. Trimming cost V 5 bases and J 0 bases, with 8 bases left between them. The V gene's germline CDR1 is SEHNR and CDR2 FQNEAQ (reference sequence). CDR3 protein: CASSQQSSYNSPLHF. The DNA of the CDR3 is TGTGCCAGCAGCCAACAGAGCTCCTATAATTCACCCCTCCACTTT.